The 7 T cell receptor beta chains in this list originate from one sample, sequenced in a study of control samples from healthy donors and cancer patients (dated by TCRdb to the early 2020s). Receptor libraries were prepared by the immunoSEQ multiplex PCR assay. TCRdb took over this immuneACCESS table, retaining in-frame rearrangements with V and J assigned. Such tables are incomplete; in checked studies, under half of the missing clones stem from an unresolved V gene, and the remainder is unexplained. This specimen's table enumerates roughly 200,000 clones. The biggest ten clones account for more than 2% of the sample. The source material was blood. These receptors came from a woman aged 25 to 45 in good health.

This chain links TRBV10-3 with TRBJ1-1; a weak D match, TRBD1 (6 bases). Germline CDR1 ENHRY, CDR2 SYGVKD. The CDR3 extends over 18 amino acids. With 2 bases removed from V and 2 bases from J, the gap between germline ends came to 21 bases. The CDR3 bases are TGTGCCATCAGTGAGAGCACCGGGACAAAGTATAGAAACACTGAAGCTTTCTTT. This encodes CAISESTGTKYRNTEAFF.

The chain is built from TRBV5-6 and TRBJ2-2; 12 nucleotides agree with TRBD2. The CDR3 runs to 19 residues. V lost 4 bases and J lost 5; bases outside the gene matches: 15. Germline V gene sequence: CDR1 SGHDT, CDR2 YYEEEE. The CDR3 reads CASSTGIGLAGLKTGELFF. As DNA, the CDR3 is TGTGCCAGCAGCACGGGGATTGGACTAGCGGGGCTTAAGACCGGGGAGCTGTTTTTT.

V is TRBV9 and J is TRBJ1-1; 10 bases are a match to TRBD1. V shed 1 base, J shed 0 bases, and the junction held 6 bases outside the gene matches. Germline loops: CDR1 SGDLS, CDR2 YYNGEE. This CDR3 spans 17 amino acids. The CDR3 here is CASSVRSGTGVNTEAFF. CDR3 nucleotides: TGTGCCAGCAGCGTAAGATCCGGGACAGGGGTGAACACTGAAGCTTTCTTT.

The CDR3 reads CASSPVGGITNEQFF. DNA for the CDR3: TGCGCCAGCAGCCCCGTGGGGGGGATTACCAATGAGCAGTTCTTC. V gene TRBV5-1 combines with J gene TRBJ2-1; 7 nucleotides line up with TRBD2. Germline CDR1 is SGHRS and CDR2 is YFSETQ. CDR3 length: 15 amino acids. The V segment lost 4 bases and the J segment 6 bases; nucleotides outside the gene matches: 10. Filled out from reference TRBV5-1 and TRBJ2-1, the complete variable domain reads KAGVTQTPRYLIKTRGQQVTLSCSPISGHRSVSWYQQTPGQGLQFLFEYFSETQRNKGNFPGRFSGRQFSNSRSEMNVSTLELGDSALYLCASSPVGGITNEQFFGPGTRLTVL.

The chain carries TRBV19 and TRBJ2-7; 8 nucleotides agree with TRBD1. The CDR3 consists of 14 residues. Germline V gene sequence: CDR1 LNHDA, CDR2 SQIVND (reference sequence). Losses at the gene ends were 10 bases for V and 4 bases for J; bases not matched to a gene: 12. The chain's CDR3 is CATSSGTGVYEQYF. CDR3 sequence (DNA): TGTGCCACTTCCTCCGGGACAGGCGTTTACGAGCAGTACTTC.

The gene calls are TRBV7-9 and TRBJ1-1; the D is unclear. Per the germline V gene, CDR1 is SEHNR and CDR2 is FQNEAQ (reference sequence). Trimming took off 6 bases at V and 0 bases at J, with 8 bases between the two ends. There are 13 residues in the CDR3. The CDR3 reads CASRFQMNTEAFF. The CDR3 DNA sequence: TGTGCCAGCAGGTTCCAAATGAACACTGAAGCTTTCTTT.

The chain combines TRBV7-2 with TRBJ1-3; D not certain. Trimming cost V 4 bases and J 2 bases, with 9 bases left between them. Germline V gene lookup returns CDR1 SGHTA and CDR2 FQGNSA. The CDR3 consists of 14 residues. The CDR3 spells CASSSHGAGNTIYF. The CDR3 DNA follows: TGTGCCAGCAGCTCCCATGGTGCTGGAAACACCATATATTTT.